Listed here are 30 T cell receptor beta chains from one sample, sequenced in a study of blood T cell repertoires in COVID-19. This table comes from immunoSEQ multiplex PCR, and its TCRdb copy is limited to in-frame clones, with some not included. The data contain over 95,000 clones, roughly 76% of them singletons. Sequencing input: peripheral blood. These TCRs come from a human donor in a cohort sampled during active COVID-19.

V usage is TRBV19 and J usage is TRBJ1-1; D possibly corresponds to TRBD1 (6 bases). The CDR3 contains 14 residues. The germline V gene encodes CDR1 LNHDA and CDR2 SQIVND (reference sequence). V was clipped by 3 bases and J by 2 bases, with 10 bases between them. CDR3 coding DNA: TGTGCCAGTAGTATCACAGGGTCCAACACTGAAGCTTTCTTT. As protein: CASSITGSNTEAFF.

The chain is built from TRBV7-2 and TRBJ2-2; TRBD2 aligns across 7 bases. The CDR3 runs 17 residues. V lost 1 base to trimming and J lost 1 base; unmatched junction nucleotides: 6. Germline V CDR1 and CDR2: SGHTA, FQGNSA. CDR3 residues: CASSLEGPSGNTGELFF. As DNA, the CDR3 is TGTGCCAGCAGCTTAGAGGGTCCTAGCGGGAACACCGGGGAGCTGTTTTTT.

This clone appeared a single time. The chain joins TRBV5-8 to TRBJ2-7; perhaps TRBD1 as D (6 bases). Germline V gene sequence: CDR1 SGHTS, CDR2 YDEGEE. This CDR3 is 15 amino acids long. V gave up 3 bases and J gave up 3 bases, with 16 bases separating them. The CDR3 sequence is CASSSNRDTNYEQYF. The CDR3 coding sequence is TGTGCCAGCAGCTCGAACCGGGACACCAACTACGAGCAGTACTTC.

This clone appeared once. The rearrangement uses TRBV7-3 and TRBJ1-3, with 7 bases lining up with TRBD1. The CDR3 totals 15 residues. V shed 2 bases and J 3 bases; nucleotides not matched to a gene: 4. Looked up from germline, CDR1 is SGHTA and CDR2 is FQGTGA. DNA for the CDR3: TGTGCCAGCAGCTTATCGACAGGGTTTGGAAACACCATATATTTT. Protein sequence: CASSLSTGFGNTIYF. Combining the CDR3 with reference TRBV7-3 and TRBJ1-3 gives the whole variable domain GAGVSQTPSNKVTEKGKYVELRCDPISGHTALYWYRQSLGQGPEFLIYFQGTGAADDSGLPNDRFFAVRPEGSVSTLKIQRTERGDSAVYLCASSLSTGFGNTIYFGEGSWLTVV.

CDR3 sequence (DNA): TGTGCCAGCAGCTTGGTAACAAACACCGAGCAGTTCTTC. Amino acid sequence: CASSLVTNTEQFF. The chain recombines TRBV5-6 with TRBJ2-1; D not resolved. Trimming left V 0 bases short and J 10 bases short, with 11 bases between. In germline, CDR1 is SGHDT, CDR2 YYEEEE. This CDR3 comprises 13 residues.

This chain links TRBV18 with TRBJ1-3; D might be TRBD1 (5 bases). Per the germline V gene, CDR1 is KGHSH and CDR2 is LQKENI. Trimming left V 3 bases short and J 8 bases short, with 11 bases between. The CDR3 covers 13 residues. The CDR3 DNA reads TGTGCCAGCTCACCGGGTGACAGTGACACCATATATTTT. Amino acids: CASSPGDSDTIYF.

This chain uses TRBV11-3 with TRBJ2-7; 11 bases are shared with TRBD1. Germline CDR1 and CDR2: SGHNT and YENEEA. The CDR3 sequence is 16 residues long. The V and J ends lost 7 bases and 4 bases, in that order; junction bases with no gene match: 12. CDR3 region: CASNLVHWDRGYEQYF. The CDR3 DNA sequence: TGTGCCAGCAACTTGGTTCACTGGGACAGGGGGTACGAGCAGTACTTC.

The V call is TRBV30, the J call TRBJ1-3, with D unclear. This CDR3 contains 13 residues. Trimming shortened V by 0 bases and J by 2 bases, and 5 bases separated the two germline ends. CDR1 is GTSNPN, CDR2 SVGIG, per germline (reference sequence). The CDR3 loop is CAWSVRAGNTIYF. CDR3 DNA: TGTGCCTGGAGTGTACGGGCTGGAAACACCATATATTTT.

The rearrangement links TRBV13 to TRBJ1-5; the D gene is possibly TRBD1 (5 bases). The CDR3 is 14 residues long. Trimming took 0 bases from V and 9 from J, leaving 12 bases between them. Germline CDR1 PRHDT, CDR2 FYEKMQ (reference sequence). In DNA form, the CDR3 reads TGTGCCAGCAGCTTAGGTTTCCAGGGTTCGCCCCAGCATTTT. Translation: CASSLGFQGSPQHF.

This clone showed up just a few times. The V call is TRBV18, the J call TRBJ1-1; 9 bases match TRBD1. The CDR3 is made up of 15 amino acids. CDR1 and CDR2 (germline): KGHSH, LQKENI. The junction had 6 bases not matched to a gene; V was cut back by 3 bases and J by 4 bases. In DNA form, the CDR3 reads TGTGCCAGCTCACCTTCGACAGGGGGGAGCACTGAAGCTTTCTTT. Its translation is CASSPSTGGSTEAFF.

This clone qualifies as medium-sized (0.01 to 0.1%). V gene TRBV27 combines with J gene TRBJ2-7; 10 bases are shared with TRBD1. The length of the CDR3 is 14 residues. The germline V gene has CDR1 MNHEY and CDR2 SMNVEV (reference sequence). J gave up 3 bases and V 5 bases, and 4 bases lay outside the gene matches. The CDR3 DNA sequence: TGTGCCAGCAGTCATAGGACAGGGGGCTACGAGCAGTACTTC. As protein: CASSHRTGGYEQYF.

The genes are TRBV5-1 and TRBJ1-4; 8 bases agree with TRBD1. Trimming at V came to 9 bases and at J to 0 bases, leaving 13 bases not matched to a gene. Germline CDR1 and CDR2: SGHRS and YFSETQ. There are 17 residues in the CDR3. The CDR3 nucleotides are TGCGCCACCCGACCGACAGGGGTCATGACAACTAATGAAAAACTGTTTTTT. Amino acid sequence: CATRPTGVMTTNEKLFF.

The J gene is TRBJ2-6, the V gene TRBV3-1 (or the pseudogene TRBV3-2), with 8 bases aligning to TRBD1. Germline CDR1 is LGHDT and CDR2 is YNNKEL (reference sequence). This CDR3 is built from 17 residues. V gave up 3 bases and J gave up 2 bases; unmatched junction bases: 6. The CDR3 region is CASSHGQGLAGANVLTF. The CDR3 DNA follows: TGTGCCAGCAGCCACGGACAGGGTCTGGCTGGGGCCAACGTCCTGACTTTC.

This chain connects TRBV2 to TRBJ2-7, with 13 bases lining up with TRBD2. The trim removed 6 bases at V and 0 bases at J, leaving 8 bases unmatched. The CDR3 is 17 residues long. CDR1 is SNHLY and CDR2 is FYNNEI in the germline V gene. CDR3 protein: CASRAPGLAGSSYEQYF. For the CDR3, the DNA is TGTGCCAGCAGGGCACCGGGACTAGCGGGGAGCTCCTACGAGCAGTACTTC.

This clone has only a few counts. V usage is TRBV19 and J usage is TRBJ1-5; 7 bases match TRBD1. Trimming removed 5 bases from V and 7 bases from J; junction bases left unmatched: 11. The CDR3 has 15 amino acids. Germline lookup yields CDR1 LNHDA and CDR2 SQIVND (reference sequence). The CDR3 loop reads CASSPQGREEQPQHF. CDR3 nucleotides: TGTGCCAGTAGTCCACAGGGGCGGGAAGAACAGCCCCAGCATTTT.

This clone has just one count. The rearrangement uses TRBV18 and TRBJ1-4, with 7 bases identical to TRBD1. Per germline, CDR1 KGHSH and CDR2 LQKENI. With 5 bases clipped from V and 2 bases from J, the junction kept 5 bases outside the gene matches. This CDR3 has 15 residues. This CDR3 reads CASSIDRATNEKLFF. Here the CDR3 DNA reads TGTGCCAGCTCAATAGACAGGGCGACTAATGAAAAACTGTTTTTT.

This clone was recorded a few times. V and J are TRBV10-3 and TRBJ2-7, with 8 bases matching TRBD1. The CDR3 totals 14 residues. V trimming: 7 bases; J trimming: 0 bases; junction bases outside the gene matches: 5. Germline loops: CDR1 ENHRY, CDR2 SYGVKD. CDR3 residues: CAIKSGTGSYEQYF. The CDR3 DNA reads TGTGCCATCAAATCCGGGACAGGCTCCTACGAGCAGTACTTC.

V usage is TRBV27 and J usage is TRBJ2-7; 7 positions match TRBD2. The CDR3 spans 14 residues. V dropped 4 bases and J dropped 3; count of bases not matched to a gene: 6. Germline CDR1 is MNHEY and CDR2 is SMNVEV (reference sequence). DNA of the CDR3: TGTGCCAGCAGTTCCGGGACTACTTACTACGAGCAGTACTTC. This translates into CASSSGTTYYEQYF.

The table lists this clone with a few counts. The V gene is TRBV7-9, the J gene TRBJ1-6; D unclear. Per germline, CDR1 SEHNR and CDR2 FQNEAQ (reference sequence). The CDR3 extends over 14 amino acids. The ends were cut back, 5 bases at V and 5 bases at J, with 10 bases in the middle. The CDR3, as DNA: TGTGCCAGCAGCCAAGAACTTCATAATTCACCCCTCCACTTT. It translates to CASSQELHNSPLHF.

V and J are TRBV7-9 and TRBJ1-6; a possible D gene is TRBD1 (5 bases). The CDR3 is 16 residues long. Germline V gene data show CDR1 as SEHNR and CDR2 as FQNEAQ (reference sequence). V lost 1 base, J lost 9 bases, and 16 bases lay in between. The CDR3 bases are TGTGCCAGCAGCTTAGGGCTCGGGGAGGGGAGTTCACCCCTCCACTTT. Encoded protein: CASSLGLGEGSSPLHF.

CDR3 in amino acids: CASSGTSGFQETQYF. The CDR3 DNA follows: TGTGCCAGCAGCGGGACTAGCGGGTTTCAAGAGACCCAGTACTTC. The chain joins TRBV5-5 to TRBJ2-5, with 12 bases that match TRBD2. The junction had 3 bases not matched to a gene; V was cut back by 4 bases and J by 2 bases. Germline CDR1 reads SGHKS; CDR2 reads YYEKEE (reference sequence). This CDR3 comprises 15 residues.

This clone was seen a handful of times. This rearrangement joins TRBV5-1 to TRBJ1-1; the D gene is possibly TRBD1 (5 bases). This CDR3 has 16 amino acids. V lost 1 base and J 4 bases, leaving 17 bases between the germline ends. Germline V gene data show CDR1 as SGHRS and CDR2 as YFSETQ. The CDR3 DNA reads TGCGCCAGCAGCTTGTGGGACTTTAGGCGGGGCACTGAAGCTTTCTTT. This gives the protein CASSLWDFRRGTEAFF.

The rearrangement links TRBV27 to TRBJ1-5, with D perhaps matching TRBD1 (6 bases). This CDR3 contains 16 residues. Looked up from germline, CDR1 is MNHEY and CDR2 is SMNVEV (reference sequence). V gave up 2 bases and J gave up 0 bases, with 11 bases separating them. Here the CDR3 reads CASSLGTGISNQPQHF. Here the CDR3 DNA reads TGTGCCAGCAGTTTAGGTACAGGGATTAGCAATCAGCCCCAGCATTTT.

This chain uses TRBV18 with TRBJ1-4; TRBD1 is a possible D gene (5 bases). This CDR3 is built from 16 residues. Germline V gene sequence: CDR1 KGHSH, CDR2 LQKENI. V shed 2 bases and J shed 7 bases, with 17 bases lying between them. The CDR3 bases are TGTGCCAGCTCACCATGGGGCAGGCGCATAAGTGAAAAACTGTTTTTT. Translating it yields CASSPWGRRISEKLFF.

The CDR3 nucleotides are TGCGCCAGCAGCTTGGGACAGAGCACAGATACGCAGTATTTT. This codes for CASSLGQSTDTQYF. V and J are TRBV5-1 and TRBJ2-3, with TRBD1 as a possible D gene (5 bases). The CDR3 covers 14 residues. The V gene lost 0 bases and the J gene lost 0 bases, with 5 bases spanning the gap. The germline V gene encodes CDR1 SGHRS and CDR2 YFSETQ.

The chain carries TRBV11-2 and TRBJ2-7; 14 nucleotides line up with TRBD2. The CDR3 loop spans 16 amino acids. The ends lost 6 bases at V and 0 bases at J; junction bases unmatched: 4. Germline values: CDR1 SGHAT, CDR2 FQNNGV. Here the CDR3 DNA reads TGTGCCAGCAGGCCGGGACTAGCGGGGGTCTCCTACGAGCAGTACTTC. Residues: CASRPGLAGVSYEQYF.

The V and J genes are TRBV5-1 and TRBJ1-1; D gene uncertain. This CDR3 has 14 amino acids. V lost 4 bases and J lost 3, with 13 bases in between. Germline CDR1 is SGHRS and CDR2 is YFSETQ. Here the CDR3 DNA reads TGCGCCAGCAGCCCTCATCCCTCGGACACTGAAGCTTTCTTT. Encoded protein: CASSPHPSDTEAFF.

This chain links TRBV5-6 with TRBJ2-7, with a tentative D call TRBD2 (6 bases). Trimming cost V 4 bases and J 7 bases, with 18 bases left between them. This CDR3 comprises 14 residues. Germline values: CDR1 SGHDT, CDR2 YYEEEE. Here the CDR3 reads CASSLTRLVGEQYF. CDR3 DNA: TGTGCCAGCAGCCTGACTAGACTCGTGGGGGAGCAGTACTTC.

The chain is built from TRBV10-1 and TRBJ1-5, with TRBD1 matching over 8 bases. The trim removed 5 bases at V and 2 bases at J, leaving 11 bases unmatched. This CDR3 contains 17 residues. In germline, CDR1 is WNHNN, CDR2 SYGVQD (reference sequence). The CDR3 DNA reads TGCGCCAGCAGTCCGGACAGGGTAAGGGGTGGCAATCAGCCCCAGCATTTT. Protein product: CASSPDRVRGGNQPQHF.

The chain carries TRBV19 and TRBJ2-7; 7 bases line up with TRBD2. The CDR3 covers 13 residues. Looked up from germline, CDR1 is LNHDA and CDR2 is SQIVND (reference sequence). J was trimmed by 4 bases and V by 9 bases; bases with no gene match: 9. This CDR3 is CASGLGGEYEQYF. The DNA for the CDR3 is TGTGCCAGCGGTCTTGGGGGGGAGTACGAGCAGTACTTC.